The 2 T cell receptor beta chains below were found in one sample sequenced in a study of somatic mutations in cytotoxic T cells in rheumatoid arthritis. The assay was immunoSEQ multiplex PCR, and TCRdb's table has in-frame clones only and misses some. This sample has approximately 9,800 clones, with about 81% found just once. The sample comprised CD8+ T cells sorted from blood. The receptors shown here come from a woman in her fifties or sixties in good health.

The chain uses TRBV7-9 and TRBJ1-5; TRBD1 matches 7 bases. The CDR3 has 14 amino acids. CDR1 and CDR2 from the germline V gene are SEHNR and FQNEAQ (reference sequence). V was clipped by 1 base and J by 6 bases; unmatched bases: 3. CDR3 in DNA: TGTGCCAGCAGCTTAGGACAGGGCTCTCAGCCCCAGCATTTT. As protein: CASSLGQGSQPQHF.

This chain connects TRBV27 to TRBJ2-7, with D maybe TRBD1 (6 bases). Per the germline V gene, CDR1 is MNHEY and CDR2 is SMNVEV (reference sequence). The CDR3 has 15 amino acids. V lost 6 bases to trimming and J lost 2 bases, with 17 bases between them. The CDR3, as DNA: TGTGCCAGCAGGGTAGGGGCAGGGGATACCTACGAGCAGTACTTC. Translated, it gives CASRVGAGDTYEQYF.